The 31 T cell receptor beta chains below come from one sample, sequenced in a study of metastatic and nonmetastatic thyroid tumors (dated by TCRdb to 2018 to 2020). Library preparation was by PCR. Data came from an Illumina HiSeq 4000. In-frame beta chains were kept once TCRdb had trimmed the public reads at Q25 with fastp and called clones with MiXCR. The sample table records around 16,000 clones; about 30% of these occur just once. The ten largest clones capture 13% of the sample. No treatment had been received by any patient before thyroid surgery. Sequenced sample: adjacent normal tissue. These receptor sequences come from a female donor with papillary thyroid cancer or a benign thyroid nodule (not recorded which). Some clones in this sample may be carry-over from other donors' samples.

This clone is medium-sized within its sample. The J gene is TRBJ1-1, the V gene TRBV12-3 or TRBV12-4; maybe TRBD1 (5 bases). V lost 7 bases and J lost 8, with 17 bases in between. The CDR3 length is 13 residues. CDR3 sequence: CASILRVTGEAFF. The CDR3 DNA follows: TGTGCCAGCATCCTCAGGGTGACGGGCGAAGCTTTCTTT.

This clone is labeled as large (0.1 to 1%). The genes are TRBV20-1 and TRBJ2-7; 7 bases agree with TRBD1. The CDR3 is 14 amino acids. CDR1 and CDR2 from the germline V gene are DFQATT and SNEGSKA (reference sequence). V was pared by 6 bases and J by 2 bases, with 10 bases of the junction left unmatched. The CDR3 protein is CSAVLVDRPYEQYF. The CDR3 bases are TGCAGTGCGGTTTTGGTGGACAGGCCCTACGAGCAGTACTTC.

This clone was detected a few times. The chain uses TRBV28 and TRBJ2-7, with TRBD2 identical over 11 bases. V trimming: 3 bases; J trimming: 7 bases; junction bases outside the gene matches: 8. This CDR3 contains 15 residues. Germline V lookup: CDR1 MDHEN, CDR2 SYDVKM. The CDR3 protein is CASSFGSSGRWEQYF. For the CDR3, the DNA is TGTGCCAGCAGTTTCGGTTCTAGCGGGAGGTGGGAGCAGTACTTC.

Only one count was recorded for this clone. V is TRBV3-1 and J is TRBJ1-1; TRBD1 might be the D (6 bases). CDR1 LGHDT and CDR2 YNNKEL come from the germline V gene (reference sequence). Between the trimmed V and J ends, which lost 1 base and 10 bases, there was a span of 19 bases. The CDR3 totals 15 residues. The CDR3 here is CASSQVRGSPSRAFF. For the CDR3, the DNA is TGTGCCAGCAGCCAAGTTAGGGGGAGCCCAAGTCGAGCTTTCTTT.

This chain connects TRBV19 to TRBJ1-5; no firm D call. The CDR3 spans 17 residues. The V end lost 4 bases, the J end lost 0 bases, and 16 bases lay between the germline ends. From germline, CDR1 is LNHDA and CDR2 SQIVND (reference sequence). This CDR3 is CASSNGYSLNSNQPQHF. Here the CDR3 DNA reads TGTGCCAGTAGTAATGGCTATTCCCTCAATAGCAATCAGCCCCAGCATTTT.

The CDR3 region has the DNA TGTGCCAGCTCAGGGACAGGGCCGGGGGACGAGCAGTACTTC. This sequence encodes CASSGTGPGDEQYF. The V gene is TRBV18, the J gene TRBJ2-7; 9 bases match TRBD1. J was trimmed by 5 bases and V by 5 bases; bases with no gene match: 7. Germline loops: CDR1 KGHSH, CDR2 LQKENI. The CDR3 extends over 14 amino acids.

This clone is medium-sized within its sample. CDR3 protein: CASTEGRHGEQFF. CDR3 coding DNA: TGTGCCAGTACAGAGGGCCGGCACGGTGAGCAGTTCTTC. The chain combines TRBV19 with TRBJ2-1, with D perhaps TRBD2 (5 bases). Germline V gives CDR1 LNHDA, CDR2 SQIVND (reference sequence). The CDR3 is 13 residues long. V was trimmed by 7 bases and J by 9 bases, leaving 16 bases between them. Complete variable domain (other parts from reference TRBV19 and TRBJ2-1): DGGITQSPKYLFRKEGQNVTLSCEQNLNHDAMYWYRQDPGQGLRLIYYSQIVNDFQKGDIAEGYSVSREKKESFPLTVTSAQKNPTAFYLCASTEGRHGEQFFGPGTRLTVL.

As DNA, the CDR3 is TGTGCCAGCAGTCCCTGGGGGTACGAGCAGTACTTC. Its translation: CASSPWGYEQYF. The genes are TRBV5-5 and TRBJ2-7; D may be TRBD1 or TRBD2 (5 bases each). CDR1 SGHKS and CDR2 YYEKEE come from the germline V gene (reference sequence). Trimming cost V 5 bases and J 4 bases, with 10 bases left between them. This CDR3 region has 12 residues.

This chain uses TRBV6-1 with TRBJ2-6; D is possibly TRBD1 (5 bases). The CDR3 has 15 amino acids. V lost 6 bases and J 1 base, leaving 10 bases between the germline ends. Germline V CDR1 and CDR2: MNHNS, SASEGT. The CDR3 loop reads CASRAGWSGANVLTF. CDR3 nucleotides: TGTGCCAGCAGGGCAGGGTGGTCTGGGGCCAACGTCCTGACTTTC.

This clone was counted between two and nine times. The V and J genes are TRBV28 and TRBJ1-2, with 11 nucleotides matching TRBD1. The V gene end was trimmed by 4 bases and the J gene end by 8 bases; junction bases not matched to a gene: 6. Germline V gene sequence: CDR1 MDHEN, CDR2 SYDVKM. CDR3 length equals 14 residues. The chain's CDR3 is CASSSPGQGEGYTF. CDR3 in DNA: TGTGCCAGCAGTTCCCCGGGACAGGGGGAAGGCTACACCTTC.

This clone occurred a few times. This sequence joins TRBV10-3 and TRBJ1-1; a weak D match, TRBD1 (6 bases). Germline CDR1 is ENHRY and CDR2 is SYGVKD. The CDR3 has 12 residues. V lost 8 bases to trimming and J lost 1 base, with 8 bases between them. The CDR3 nucleotides read TGTGCCATCGGGACATCGAACACTGAAGCTTTCTTT. Translation: CAIGTSNTEAFF.

This chain connects TRBV11-3 to TRBJ1-1, with D unclear. Trimming stripped 5 bases from V and 0 bases from J, with 7 bases between. Germline CDR1 SGHNT, CDR2 YENEEA. The CDR3 has 13 residues. In DNA form, the CDR3 reads TGTGCCAGCAGCCTTACCCTGAACACTGAAGCTTTCTTT. Encoded protein: CASSLTLNTEAFF.

This clone came up a few times. It is likely a read error, because the conserved phenylalanine at the end of the CDR3 is missing. The rearrangement joins TRBV5-1 to TRBJ2-7; D is unresolved. The end of the DNA fits TRBJ2-1 better, so the J call may be wrong. This CDR3 has 14 residues. The germline CDR1 and CDR2 sequences are SGHRS and YFSETQ. The chain's CDR3 is CASSLVATSYEQFY. The CDR3 region has the DNA TGCGCCAGCAGCTTGGTTGCTACCTCCTACGAGCAGTTCTAC.

A few counts support this clone. This chain uses TRBV7-3 with TRBJ2-7; 9 bases align to TRBD1. The V gene end was trimmed by 5 bases and the J gene end by 2 bases; junction bases not matched to a gene: 10. CDR3 size: 16 residues. Germline loops: CDR1 SGHTA, CDR2 FQGTGA. The CDR3 DNA follows: TGTGCCAGCAGCCGAACAGGGGGCGTCCATCCCTACGAGCAGTACTTC. It specifies CASSRTGGVHPYEQYF.

The chain recombines TRBV11-2 with TRBJ2-7; D perhaps matches TRBD2 (5 bases). The V end was cut by 6 bases, the J end by 3 bases, with 21 bases between. This CDR3 spans 16 amino acids. CDR1 and CDR2 from the germline V gene are SGHAT and FQNNGV. The CDR3 here is CASRRYVRSRDYEQYF. CDR3 DNA: TGTGCCAGCAGAAGATATGTTCGATCGAGGGACTACGAGCAGTACTTC.

The table lists this clone with a few counts. The gene calls are TRBV19 and TRBJ1-1; no clear D gene. Germline V gene sequence: CDR1 LNHDA, CDR2 SQIVND (reference sequence). The V end was cut by 5 bases, the J end by 1 base, with 11 bases between. The CDR3 is 14 amino acids. CDR3 loop: CASSQGPGNTEAFF. The CDR3 DNA is TGTGCCAGTAGTCAAGGGCCTGGGAACACTGAAGCTTTCTTT.

This clone was detected a few times. V is TRBV5-1 and J is TRBJ2-1; TRBD1 matches 8 bases. Unmatched junction bases numbered 5, after V lost 4 bases and J lost 5 bases. The CDR3 has 14 amino acids. CDR1 is SGHRS and CDR2 is YFSETQ in the germline V gene. This chain's CDR3 is CASSTRTGNNEQFF. CDR3 coding DNA: TGCGCCAGCAGCACCCGGACAGGGAACAATGAGCAGTTCTTC.

The V call is TRBV28, the J call TRBJ2-5; the D gene is possibly TRBD2 (5 bases). The CDR3 runs 14 residues. V lost 5 bases to trimming and J lost 4 bases, with 14 bases between them. CDR1 is MDHEN, CDR2 SYDVKM, per germline. The CDR3: CASSPPERAETQYF. In DNA form, the CDR3 reads TGTGCCAGCAGTCCCCCCGAGAGGGCAGAGACCCAGTACTTC.

The DNA of the CDR3 is TGTGCCAGCTCATGGAACAGGGTAACACCCAATCAGCCCCAGCATTTT. Translating gives CASSWNRVTPNQPQHF. This chain connects TRBV7-3 to TRBJ1-5; TRBD1 might be the D (6 bases). The CDR3 is 16 amino acids. Looked up from germline, CDR1 is SGHTA and CDR2 is FQGTGA. The V end was cut by 8 bases, the J end by 3 bases, with 20 bases between.

This rearrangement joins TRBV25-1 to TRBJ2-1; 10 bases match TRBD2. CDR1 and CDR2 from the germline V gene are MGHDK and SYGVNS. This CDR3 contains 16 residues. J was trimmed by 4 bases and V by 2 bases; bases with no gene match: 5. DNA for the CDR3: TGTGCCAGCAGTGAACAAGCGGGAGGGCCTTACAATGAGCAGTTCTTC. This codes for CASSEQAGGPYNEQFF.

A single count supports this clone. The chain joins TRBV30 to TRBJ2-6; D gene uncertain. Germline V gene data show CDR1 as GTSNPN and CDR2 as SVGIG (reference sequence). V was pared by 4 bases and J by 0 bases, with 10 bases between. The CDR3 loop spans 15 amino acids. The CDR3 protein is CAWIDFRSGANVLTF. CDR3 coding DNA: TGTGCCTGGATCGATTTCCGCTCTGGGGCCAACGTCCTGACTTTC. Supplemented by reference TRBV30 and TRBJ2-6, the full variable domain reads SQTIHQWPATLVQPVGSPLSLECTVEGTSNPNLYWYRQAAGRGLQLLFYSVGIGQISSEVPQNLSASRPQDRQFILSSKKLLLSDSGFYLCAWIDFRSGANVLTFGAGSRLTVL.

CDR3 residues: CSATGTGSTDTQYF. CDR3 nucleotides: TGCAGTGCTACCGGGACAGGGAGCACAGATACGCAGTATTTT. The rearrangement uses TRBV20-1 and TRBJ2-3; 9 nucleotides match TRBD1. Trimming removed 4 bases from V and 0 bases from J; junction bases left unmatched: 2. The germline gives CDR1 DFQATT, CDR2 SNEGSKA (reference sequence). This CDR3 region has 14 residues.

V is TRBV2 and J is TRBJ2-1; 8 nucleotides align to TRBD1. Germline V CDR1 and CDR2: SNHLY, FYNNEI. J was trimmed by 9 bases and V by 8 bases; bases with no gene match: 9. CDR3 length: 13 residues. This chain's CDR3 is CASHGQGAREQFF. CDR3 in DNA: TGTGCCAGCCACGGGCAGGGGGCGCGTGAGCAGTTCTTC.

This clone appeared a few times. The chain uses TRBV6-4 and TRBJ2-2, with D tentatively TRBD2 (6 bases). The CDR3 has 16 residues. Trimming pared 6 bases from V and 0 bases from J, leaving 14 bases between. The V gene's germline CDR1 is MRHNA and CDR2 SNTAGT. The CDR3 region is CASRGLVRANTGELFF. The CDR3 DNA reads TGTGCCAGCAGGGGACTCGTGAGAGCGAACACCGGGGAGCTGTTTTTT.

This clone showed up many times. The gene calls are TRBV6-1 and TRBJ2-2; possible D gene TRBD2, 5 bases. Germline assignment: CDR1 MNHNS and CDR2 SASEGT. Trimming removed 5 bases from V and 2 bases from J, with 12 bases in between. The CDR3 runs to 15 residues. The CDR3 DNA is TGTGCCAGCAGTTCAATGGGAGTTAACACCGGGGAGCTGTTTTTT. Translation: CASSSMGVNTGELFF.

This clone was detected a few times. This chain joins TRBV20-1 and TRBJ2-7; 8 bases fit TRBD1. The germline V gene has CDR1 DFQATT and CDR2 SNEGSKA (reference sequence). The V and J ends lost 5 bases and 0 bases, in that order; junction bases with no gene match: 6. This CDR3 is built from 14 residues. Written as DNA, the CDR3 is TGCAGTGCTGGGGACAGGTCTCACTCCTACGAGCAGTACTTC. Amino acid sequence: CSAGDRSHSYEQYF.

In this sample, this clone turned up a few times. The chain recombines TRBV12-3 or TRBV12-4 with TRBJ1-2; no reliable D call. V was cut by 5 bases and J by 4 bases, with 17 bases left in between. This CDR3 is built from 15 residues. For the CDR3, the DNA is TGTGCCAGCAGTCGGGGTAGGCTCCTTGGCTATGGCTACACCTTC. It encodes CASSRGRLLGYGYTF.

This clone was seen repeatedly, ten times or more. CDR3 sequence reads: CASSEGLFMGEQYF. CDR3 in DNA: TGTGCCAGCAGTGAAGGGCTGTTCATGGGCGAGCAGTACTTC. The V and J genes are TRBV6-1 and TRBJ2-7; D unresolved. Trimming removed 1 base at V and 6 bases at J, with 13 bases between. This CDR3 is 14 amino acids long. Per the germline V gene, CDR1 is MNHNS and CDR2 is SASEGT.

This clone was seen only a few times. The gene calls are TRBV19 and TRBJ2-2, with D possibly matching TRBD1 (5 bases). This CDR3 has 16 amino acids. V was shortened by 3 bases and J by 4 bases, with 15 bases between the two germline ends. CDR1 and CDR2 from the germline V gene are LNHDA and SQIVND (reference sequence). The CDR3 spells CASSMTSRVVTGELFF. The DNA of the CDR3 is TGTGCCAGTAGTATGACCAGCAGGGTAGTCACCGGGGAGCTGTTTTTT.

This clone occurred a few times. The chain is built from TRBV6-5 and TRBJ2-2, with TRBD2 as a possible D gene (6 bases). Deletions cut 0 bases from V and 8 bases from J, with 13 bases between. The CDR3 runs 15 residues. The germline gives CDR1 MNHEY, CDR2 SVGAGI. This CDR3 is CASSYSDAGLGELFF. The CDR3 DNA reads as TGTGCCAGCAGTTACTCGGACGCGGGGTTGGGGGAGCTGTTTTTT.

The V call is TRBV7-9, the J call TRBJ1-1; TRBD1 matches at 8 bases. V shed 6 bases and J 1 base; nucleotides not matched to a gene: 4. CDR1 and CDR2 (germline): SEHNR, FQNEAQ (reference sequence). The CDR3 covers 14 residues. CDR3 bases: TGTGCCAGCAGAACCGGGACAGGGAACACTGAAGCTTTCTTT. This gives the protein CASRTGTGNTEAFF. Supplemented by reference TRBV7-9 and TRBJ1-1, the full variable domain reads DTGVSQNPRHKITKRGQNVTFRCDPISEHNRLYWYRQTLGQGPEFLTYFQNEAQLEKSRLLSDRFSAERPKGSFSTLEIQRTEQGDSAMYLCASRTGTGNTEAFFGQGTRLTVV.